Sequencing of this TCR beta chain was carried out in a study of shared clonotypes between healthy human individuals. Germline lookup yields CDR1 KGHSH and CDR2 LQKENI. The CDR3 consists of 13 residues. Trimming stripped 0 bases from V and 4 bases from J, with 5 bases between. On this clone: The same CDR3 can be traced to other DNA sequences in this sample.

Only in-frame clones appear in the TCRdb table, and some are missing; sequencing was by immunoSEQ multiplex PCR. The profile covers 2 million to 2.5 million clones, with roughly 96% appearing a single time and 0.1% to 0.15% taken by the ten largest. This chain joins TRBV18 and TRBJ2-3; tentative D call: TRBD1 (5 bases). The TCR originated in a man aged 18 to 30 in good health. The sequenced material came from naive CD4+ T cells sorted from blood. The subset here: CD45RA+ positively selected. The DNA of the CDR3 is TGTGCCAGCTCACCACCAGGGGCAGATACGCAGTATTTT. Its translation is CASSPPGADTQYF.